These T cell receptor beta chains were read from a single sample in a study of chemoradiotherapy in HPV16-positive cancers. Only in-frame clones appear in the TCRdb table, and some are missing; sequencing was by immunoSEQ multiplex PCR. Of several thousand clones listed, around nine tenths are singletons. The sample consisted of blood, taken from a patient who underwent chemoradiotherapy. These receptors were collected from a human donor with HPV-associated anogenital cancer. Both conserved end residues are part of each CDR3. A D gene is named only where the DNA matches it firmly. Rows may omit the clone size; those that give it use once, few, many or a size class.

D | J | size | V | CDR3 | DNA
. | TRBJ2-3 | . | TRBV2 | CASSEQGGVYTDTQYF | TGTGCCAGCAGTGAACAGGGGGGGGTTTACACAGATACGCAGTATTTT
. | TRBJ2-2 | . | TRBV9 | CASSVISADGELFF | TGTGCCAGCAGCGTAATAAGCGCCGACGGGGAGCTGTTTTTT
TRBD1 | TRBJ1-2 | . | TRBV18 | CASSPYRDRGGYTF | TGTGCCAGCTCACCCTATAGGGACAGGGGAGGCTACACCTTC
. | TRBJ2-7 | . | TRBV27 | CASSFGKAYEQYF | TGTGCCAGCAGTTTTGGCAAAGCGTACGAGCAGTACTTC
. | TRBJ1-1 | . | TRBV30 | CARGLLGTEAFF | TGTGCTCGAGGGTTATTAGGCACTGAAGCTTTCTTT
TRBD2 | TRBJ2-1 | . | TRBV6-5 | CASSYLAGAYNEQFF | TGTGCCAGCAGTTACTTAGCGGGGGCCTACAATGAGCAGTTCTTC
. | TRBJ1-6 | . | TRBV9 | CASSVDGGYNSPLHF | TGTGCCAGCAGCGTAGATGGAGGGTATAATTCACCCCTCCACTTT
. | TRBJ2-2 | . | TRBV6-5 | CASSYGMANTGELFF | TGTGCCAGCAGTTATGGCATGGCGAACACCGGGGAGCTGTTTTTT
. | TRBJ1-3 | . | TRBV11-3 | CASSLGFGTADTIYF | TGTGCCAGCAGCCTAGGTTTCGGCACGGCGGACACCATATATTTT
TRBD1 | TRBJ1-1 | . | TRBV5-1 | CASSLGGTGGMNTEAFF | TGCGCCAGCAGCTTGGGGGGGACAGGCGGGATGAACACTGAAGCTTTCTTT
TRBD1 | TRBJ1-2 | . | TRBV5-1 | CASSRTGGPYGYTF | TGCGCCAGCAGCAGGACAGGGGGACCCTATGGCTACACCTTC
. | TRBJ2-1 | . | TRBV5-6 | CASSIKVTPLSPNEQFF | TGTGCCAGCAGCATTAAGGTCACACCCCTAAGTCCCAATGAGCAGTTCTTC
TRBD2 | TRBJ2-2 | . | TRBV29-1 | CSVRLAGNTGELFF | TGCAGCGTTAGACTAGCGGGGAACACCGGGGAGCTGTTTTTT
TRBD1 | TRBJ1-1 | . | TRBV11-2 | CASSRGTANTEAFF | TGTGCCAGCAGCCGAGGGACAGCGAACACTGAAGCTTTCTTT
. | TRBJ1-1 | few | TRBV18 | CASSRRGDAEAFF | TGTGCCAGCTCACGGAGAGGGGACGCTGAAGCTTTCTTT
TRBD1 | TRBJ1-5 | . | TRBV6-1 | CASSEARKMGQGSQPQHF | TGTGCCAGCAGTGAAGCAAGGAAAATGGGACAGGGGAGCCAGCCCCAGCATTTT
. | TRBJ1-1 | . | TRBV7-2 | CASSLDMNTEAFF | TGTGCCAGCAGCTTGGACATGAACACTGAAGCTTTCTTT
. | TRBJ2-7 | . | TRBV6-6 | CASSLASEQYF | TGTGCCAGCAGTTTAGCTTCCGAGCAGTACTTC
TRBD2 | TRBJ2-3 | . | TRBV29-1 | CSVGAMGGGAGDTQYF | TGCAGCGTTGGGGCAATGGGCGGGGGGGCCGGAGATACGCAGTATTTT
TRBD1 | TRBJ2-5 | . | TRBV11-2 | CASSPTGTGVETQYF | TGTGCCAGCAGCCCGACCGGGACAGGGGTAGAGACCCAGTACTTC
. | TRBJ1-2 | . | TRBV30 | CAQWANYGYTF | TGTGCCCAGTGGGCGAACTATGGCTACACCTTC
TRBD1 | TRBJ2-7 | . | TRBV11-2 | CASSPIGTGGGYEQYF | TGTGCCAGCAGCCCCATCGGGACAGGGGGGGGTTACGAGCAGTACTTC
TRBD1 | TRBJ1-3 | . | TRBV10-2 | CASNPGPGQDFSGNTIYF | TGCGCCAGCAACCCGGGGCCGGGACAGGATTTCTCTGGAAACACCATATATTTT
. | TRBJ1-1 | . | TRBV5-4 | CASSLSAGNTEAFF | TGTGCCAGCAGCTTATCTGCGGGGAACACTGAAGCTTTCTTT
TRBD2 | TRBJ2-3 | few | TRBV5-6 | CASSLAGGLTDTQYF | TGTGCCAGCAGCTTAGCGGGGGGGCTCACAGATACGCAGTATTTT
TRBD1 | TRBJ1-2 | . | TRBV30 | CAWSVERGHGYTF | TGTGCCTGGAGTGTGGAGAGGGGGCATGGCTACACCTTC
TRBD2 | TRBJ2-1 | . | TRBV4-1 | CASSQEFGGLGRDEQFF | TGCGCCAGCAGCCAAGAATTTGGTGGACTAGGGCGCGATGAGCAGTTCTTC
. | TRBJ2-1 | . | TRBV5-8 | CASSSTFYNEQFF | TGTGCCAGCAGCTCAACCTTCTACAATGAGCAGTTCTTC
TRBD2 | TRBJ2-1 | . | TRBV4-3 | CASSQAVVGGGPNNEQFF | TGCGCCAGCAGCCAAGCTGTTGTGGGCGGGGGGCCAAACAATGAGCAGTTCTTC
TRBD1 | TRBJ2-7 | . | TRBV29-1 | CSAVGGQGSTYEQYF | TGCAGCGCCGTGGGGGGACAGGGGTCGACCTACGAGCAGTACTTC
TRBD1 | TRBJ2-3 | . | TRBV9 | CASSGGDRGLPDTQYF | TGTGCCAGCAGCGGGGGGGACAGGGGGCTGCCAGATACGCAGTATTTT
TRBD1 | TRBJ2-3 | . | TRBV19 | CASSIDGTALTDTQYF | TGTGCCAGTAGTATCGACGGGACAGCCCTCACAGATACGCAGTATTTT
TRBD1 | TRBJ2-3 | . | TRBV6-1 | CASSALRTGAHTDTQYF | TGTGCCAGCAGTGCACTCCGGACAGGGGCTCACACAGATACGCAGTATTTT
TRBD1 | TRBJ1-2 | . | TRBV6-1 | CASSLGTGHNYGYTF | TGTGCCAGCAGTCTCGGGACAGGTCATAACTATGGCTACACCTTC
TRBD2 | TRBJ2-3 | . | TRBV5-4 | CASSKETSGATDTQYF | TGTGCCAGCAGCAAGGAAACTAGCGGGGCCACAGATACGCAGTATTTT
. | TRBJ2-7 | . | TRBV9 | CASSAGQLSSYEQYF | TGTGCCAGCAGCGCAGGACAGCTTAGCTCCTACGAGCAGTACTTC
TRBD1 | TRBJ1-5 | . | TRBV19 | CASSRDRVGNQPQHF | TGTGCCAGTAGTCGGGACAGGGTCGGCAATCAGCCCCAGCATTTT
. | TRBJ2-1 | . | TRBV10-3 | CAISEGAGGSYNEQFF | TGTGCCATCAGTGAGGGGGCAGGAGGCTCCTACAATGAGCAGTTCTTC
. | TRBJ1-5 | . | TRBV6-6 | CASRGALIGNQPQHF | TGTGCCAGCAGGGGAGCTCTGATCGGCAATCAGCCCCAGCATTTT
TRBD1 | TRBJ1-1 | . | TRBV30 | CAWIQSLGQIVNTEAFF | TGTGCCTGGATTCAGTCACTGGGACAGATAGTAAACACTGAAGCTTTCTTT
. | TRBJ2-3 | . | TRBV6-5 | CASSYSRGADTQYF | TGTGCCAGCAGTTACTCCCGCGGGGCAGATACGCAGTATTTT
. | TRBJ2-1 | . | TRBV7-2 | CASSFAPGQRSEQFF | TGTGCCAGCAGCTTTGCTCCGGGGCAGAGGAGTGAGCAGTTCTTC
TRBD2 | TRBJ2-5 | . | TRBV29-1 | CSVEWLAGAGAQYF | TGCAGCGTTGAATGGCTAGCGGGGGCTGGGGCCCAGTACTTC
. | TRBJ1-1 | few | TRBV6-1 | CASSEMDEGGSEAFF | TGTGCCAGCAGTGAAATGGATGAGGGAGGATCTGAAGCTTTCTTT
. | TRBJ2-7 | . | TRBV10-1 | CASSESPGPYEQYF | TGCGCCAGCAGTGAGAGCCCAGGGCCCTACGAGCAGTACTTC
TRBD1 | TRBJ1-5 | . | TRBV6-1 | CASSESGGSNQPQHF | TGTGCCAGCAGTGAATCAGGGGGATCGAATCAGCCCCAGCATTTT
. | TRBJ1-2 | few | TRBV30 | CAWSPDSVYGYTF | TGTGCCTGGAGTCCCGACAGCGTTTATGGCTACACCTTC
. | TRBJ1-1 | . | TRBV6-5 | CASGQQMNTEAFF | TGTGCCAGCGGACAGCAAATGAACACTGAAGCTTTCTTT
. | TRBJ1-2 | . | TRBV6-5 | CASSYLGGADYGYTF | TGTGCCAGCAGTTACTTAGGGGGAGCAGACTATGGCTACACCTTC
. | TRBJ1-5 | . | TRBV5-8 | CASSWTFRAPQHF | TGTGCCAGCAGCTGGACATTCCGGGCCCCCCAGCATTTT
. | TRBJ2-1 | . | TRBV4-2 | CASSQPGLGNEQFF | TGTGCCAGCAGCCAACCGGGACTCGGCAATGAGCAGTTCTTC
. | TRBJ2-4 | . | TRBV7-3 | CASSGTLGIQYF | TGTGCCAGCAGCGGAACCTTGGGCATTCAGTACTTC
. | TRBJ1-5 | . | TRBV2 | CASRRLPESNQPQHF | TGTGCCAGCAGGAGACTGCCCGAGAGCAATCAGCCCCAGCATTTT
. | TRBJ1-6 | . | TRBV7-2 | CASSLDSSYNSPLHF | TGTGCCAGCAGCTTAGATAGCTCCTATAATTCACCCCTCCACTTT